A selection of T cell receptor beta chains follows, all from one sample in a study of T cell responses to AZD1222 COVID-19 vaccine. Profiled with immunoSEQ multiplex PCR; TCRdb holds only in-frame clones, not every one. Of over 75,000 clones in the sample, about nine tenths were seen once. Sequencing used peripheral blood, obtained on day 0 of AZD1222 vaccination. These receptors were taken from an adult in good health. Each CDR3 is given with its conserved first and last residue. A D gene is named only where the DNA matches it firmly. Some rows have no size entry. The others give once, few or many, or a class for an expanded clone.

CDR3 length,V gene,clone size,J gene,D gene,CDR3 DNA,CDR3 protein
14,TRBV7-9,once,TRBJ2-7,.,TGTGCCAGCACCCCCGGGACTTTCCTCTACGAGCAGTACTTC,CASTPGTFLYEQYF
17,TRBV4-3,few,TRBJ1-6,TRBD1,TGCGCCAGCAGCTCAAAAAGGGGGGAGGGGGCAAATTCACCCCTCCACTTT,CASSSKRGEGANSPLHF
14,TRBV15,.,TRBJ1-2,.,TGTGCCACCAGCGGACCCCCCTTTTACTATGGCTACACCTTC,CATSGPPFYYGYTF
13,TRBV7-2,.,TRBJ1-6,.,TGTGCCAGCAGCACCATTGGGAATTCACCCCTCCACTTT,CASSTIGNSPLHF
17,TRBV7-9,.,TRBJ2-1,.,TGTGCCAGCAGCTTAGGTAGGATCTTCTTAGGTTACAATGAGCAGTTCTTC,CASSLGRIFLGYNEQFF
14,TRBV6-2/TRBV6-3,.,TRBJ2-7,.,TGTGCCAGCAGTTACTTCTCTTTTCCGCCCGAGCAGTACTTC,CASSYFSFPPEQYF
15,TRBV4-2,.,TRBJ1-1,.,TGTGCCAGCAGCCAAGAACCGGGGCGGGGCACTGAAGCTTTCTTT,CASSQEPGRGTEAFF
15,TRBV6-5,.,TRBJ1-2,.,TGTGCCAGCAGTTACTCGAGGGGTGTTAGCTATGGCTACACCTTC,CASSYSRGVSYGYTF
12,TRBV30,.,TRBJ2-7,.,TGTGCCTGGAAGGCAGGGCCCTACGAGCAGTACTTC,CAWKAGPYEQYF
14,TRBV7-3,.,TRBJ2-5,TRBD1,TGTGCCAGCAGCCACCGGACAGGTTGGGAGACCCAGTACTTC,CASSHRTGWETQYF
15,TRBV6-2/TRBV6-3,.,TRBJ2-1,.,TGTGCCAGCAGCGGGTCCAGCGGTGGCTCGGATGAGCAGTTCTTC,CASSGSSGGSDEQFF
17,TRBV7-2,once,TRBJ2-1,.,TGTGCCAGCAGCTTAGCGTATTCGGCTAGCTCCTACAATGAGCAGTTCTTC,CASSLAYSASSYNEQFF
14,TRBV7-3,.,TRBJ1-1,.,TGTGCCAGCAGCTTGGGGACCCTGAACACTGAAGCTTTCTTT,CASSLGTLNTEAFF
14,TRBV6-5,.,TRBJ2-7,.,TGTGCCAGCAGTTACGGATATGGGAGCTACGAGCAGTACTTC,CASSYGYGSYEQYF
18,TRBV3-1/TRBV3-2,.,TRBJ2-7,TRBD2,TGTGCCAGCAGCCAGGGAGCGGGGGGGCCTTTTCCCTCCTACGAGCAGTACTTC,CASSQGAGGPFPSYEQYF
21,TRBV21-1,.,TRBJ1-5,.,TGTGCCAGCAGCAAAGGGTCCTCTAGGACAGGGGAATTAGTTGGCAATCAGCCCCAGCATTTT,CASSKGSSRTGELVGNQPQHF
15,TRBV15,.,TRBJ1-5,TRBD1,TGTGCCACCAGCGCAGGGACAGGCAGCAATCAGCCCCAGCATTTT,CATSAGTGSNQPQHF
15,TRBV18,.,TRBJ2-3,TRBD2,TGTGCCAGCTCACCGGGACTAGAGAGCACAGATACGCAGTATTTT,CASSPGLESTDTQYF
14,TRBV19,once,TRBJ2-7,.,TGTGCCAGTAGTATGGGGCAGGGTATAGACGAGCAGTACTTC,CASSMGQGIDEQYF
14,TRBV19,.,TRBJ1-2,TRBD1,TGTGCCAGTAGTATAGCGAGGGGGCCCTATGGCTACACCTTC,CASSIARGPYGYTF
15,TRBV5-1,.,TRBJ2-3,.,TGCGCCAGCAGCTTGGGGGAAGTCAGCACAGATACGCAGTATTTT,CASSLGEVSTDTQYF
15,TRBV4-2,once,TRBJ2-7,.,TGTGCCAGCCGCCCTTCTACAGGCGGCTCCTACGAGCAGTACTTC,CASRPSTGGSYEQYF